This paragraph covers one T cell receptor (beta chain) sequence. This entry comes from a study of cytomegalovirus exposure and HLA in healthy donors. This CDR3 contains 13 residues. Germline CDR1 SQVTM, CDR2 ANQGSEA. The trim removed 4 bases at V and 4 bases at J, leaving 3 bases unmatched. Only in-frame clones appear in the TCRdb table, and some are missing; sequencing was by immunoSEQ multiplex PCR. The repertoire consists of around 93,000 clones, with 85% occurring once and the leading ten covering more than 20%. This sequence was found in a young man in good health and CMV-seropositive. The sequenced material came from PBMCs. The chain couples TRBV29-1 to TRBJ1-1; 10 bases agree with TRBD1. In nucleotides, the CDR3 is TGCAGCGTTGCCCGACAGGGGGCCACTGAAGCTTTCTTT. Its protein product is CSVARQGATEAFF.